This is a list of T cell receptor beta chains from one sample in a study of blood T cells in healthy people across ages. MiXCR, applied by TCRdb to the 5' RACE reads, yields one record per CDR3 protein. In the table there are 1.2 million to 1.5 million distinct CDR3 sequences, around two fifths of which are singletons. Specimen: blood. The receptors were sampled from a woman under 30 in good health. Each CDR3 is given without its conserved first and last residue. Fields, in order: CDR3 length, V gene, CDR3 protein.

len: 16
v_gene: TRBV6-7
CDR3aa: ASSYPPYRQGWDQPQH

len: 14
v_gene: TRBV12-3/TRBV12-4
CDR3aa: ASSLAWTGKPDTQY

len: 13
v_gene: TRBV12-3/TRBV12-4
CDR3aa: ASTRQGASSYEQY

len: 18
v_gene: TRBV2
CDR3aa: ARRPIGGTSGGPRTDTQY

len: 12
v_gene: TRBV2
CDR3aa: ASSEWRSNYGYT

len: 12
v_gene: TRBV9
CDR3aa: ASSVGEGPYGYT

len: 12
v_gene: TRBV28
CDR3aa: ASSFTTQGWGYT

len: 11
v_gene: TRBV7-9
CDR3aa: ASSAADRAGYT

len: 12
v_gene: TRBV21-1
CDR3aa: ASPLGLVCHEQF

len: 12
v_gene: TRBV7-9
CDR3aa: ASSWDGSTDTQY

len: 15
v_gene: TRBV12-3/TRBV12-4
CDR3aa: ASSAVHRTSGTYEQY

len: 13
v_gene: TRBV5-1
CDR3aa: ASSSSGQGVNEQY

len: 14
v_gene: TRBV5-5
CDR3aa: ASSFGLAGGENIQY

len: 15
v_gene: TRBV3-1
CDR3aa: ASSQFRGTGANNEQF

len: 9
v_gene: TRBV28
CDR3aa: ASSHTSNQY

len: 12
v_gene: TRBV7-2
CDR3aa: ASSLALWGDTQY

len: 11
v_gene: TRBV20-1
CDR3aa: SARRFSSYEQY

len: 13
v_gene: TRBV25-1
CDR3aa: ASSGRAGPNQPQH

len: 13
v_gene: TRBV6-6
CDR3aa: ASTTGGILTDTQY

len: 13
v_gene: TRBV29-1
CDR3aa: SVCLAGGLRNEQY

len: 13
v_gene: TRBV29-1
CDR3aa: SVGARLAGNNEQF

len: 13
v_gene: TRBV4-2
CDR3aa: ASSPDSPTNYGYT

len: 13
v_gene: TRBV27
CDR3aa: ASTHTSLTGNEQF

len: 12
v_gene: TRBV5-1
CDR3aa: ASSLVVPPDEQF

len: 12
v_gene: TRBV15
CDR3aa: ATSWDRLLYGYT

len: 12
v_gene: TRBV12-3/TRBV12-4
CDR3aa: ATTKGFAAGELF

len: 13
v_gene: TRBV7-2
CDR3aa: ASSLVDGLNTEAF

len: 15
v_gene: TRBV7-2
CDR3aa: ASSLGVGGPVKNIQY

len: 12
v_gene: TRBV20-1
CDR3aa: SASPPGVTDTQY

len: 10
v_gene: TRBV12-3/TRBV12-4
CDR3aa: ASSPINTEAF

len: 12
v_gene: TRBV20-1
CDR3aa: SARQAFLQETQY

len: 14
v_gene: TRBV24-1
CDR3aa: ATSDFSSGGAGEQF

len: 10
v_gene: TRBV28
CDR3aa: ASSLGNPPLH

len: 12
v_gene: TRBV12-3/TRBV12-4
CDR3aa: ASSLQGQVTEAF

len: 13
v_gene: TRBV9
CDR3aa: ASSDPGTGVPEQY

len: 11
v_gene: TRBV7-2
CDR3aa: ASSWRLNYEQY

len: 14
v_gene: TRBV7-2
CDR3aa: ASSLVAEELGDTQY

len: 13
v_gene: TRBV29-1
CDR3aa: SATRGGTSYNEQF

len: 14
v_gene: TRBV20-1
CDR3aa: SARDRPSGALNEQF

len: 11
v_gene: TRBV12-3/TRBV12-4
CDR3aa: ASTPRGGTEAF

len: 13
v_gene: TRBV29-1
CDR3aa: SVVGRGAIQETQY

len: 12
v_gene: TRBV10-3
CDR3aa: AISESAGGETQY

len: 11
v_gene: TRBV12-3/TRBV12-4
CDR3aa: ASTFRGGVIQY

len: 12
v_gene: TRBV20-1
CDR3aa: SARSRTSGNEQY

len: 12
v_gene: TRBV18
CDR3aa: ASSPQTGTYGYT

len: 14
v_gene: TRBV6-5
CDR3aa: ASSLWTGGAKNIQY

len: 13
v_gene: TRBV7-3
CDR3aa: ASSLMALAGAPQY

len: 16
v_gene: TRBV20-1
CDR3aa: SASLWGQGGRNTGELF

len: 14
v_gene: TRBV11-1
CDR3aa: ASSKLAEASTDTQY

len: 10
v_gene: TRBV7-9
CDR3aa: ASLQDGETQY

len: 14
v_gene: TRBV6-4
CDR3aa: ASRLEPQGGGNEQF